This T cell receptor (beta chain) was observed in a study of vaccination and CD4 T cells after COVID-19. Trimming stripped 1 base from V and 1 base from J, with 14 bases between. CDR3 size: 15 residues. The germline CDR1 and CDR2 sequences are DFQATT and SNEGSKA (reference sequence). Comments on this clonotype: What it recognizes is unknown.

The Oncomine TCR Beta short-read assay sequenced DNA from cultured CD4+ T cells. TCRdb itself ran the PCR reads through MiXCR, one entry per CDR3 protein. The sample lists more than 6,500 distinct CDR3 sequences; around two fifths were seen once. Sample treatment: roughly 10-day PBMC culture with coronavirus spike peptide pools or control peptides (ViraFEST assay). It was before the COVID-19 pandemic (2011-2018) that the unexposed donor's CD4+ T cells were collected. Antigen-specific T cells were expanded with peptide pools by ViraFEST, and TCRs were then sequenced. The TCR comes from a human donor in good health. The chain links TRBV20-1 to TRBJ2-7; possible D gene TRBD2, 6 bases. Sequencing was performed on CD4+ T cells from blood, cultured in vitro. As DNA, the CDR3 is TGCAGTGCTAGAGCCCCCGGGAGATTATCCTACGAGCAGTACTTC. Amino acid sequence: CSARAPGRLSYEQYF.